This is a list of T cell receptor beta chains from one sample in a study of T cell responses to AZD1222 COVID-19 vaccine. TCRdb's table, derived via immunoSEQ multiplex PCR, lists solely in-frame clones and lacks some. The data contain fewer than 130,000 clones, about 92% of them singletons. The specimen was peripheral blood, collected on day 0 of AZD1222 vaccination. These receptors were taken from an adult in good health. Both conserved end residues are part of each CDR3.

V gene	CDR3 protein
TRBV20-1	CSARGTGEAFF
TRBV19	CASTPPPGGSGYTF
TRBV11-1	CASSLVGDYGYTF
TRBV27	CASSWGINYGYTF
TRBV13	CASSLDGRGEETQYF
TRBV6-6	CASTATGGTDSPLHF
TRBV6-4	CASSPMSSYNSPLHF
TRBV7-9	CASSPQVRGRDAGELFF
TRBV6-5	CASSYGPRNTEAFF
TRBV13	CASSSRTSGYEQYF
TRBV15	CATSRGDRGYYEQYF
TRBV6-5	CASSNLQGQPQHF
TRBV6-2/TRBV6-3	CASSPDRVGYGYTF
TRBV9	CASSVSASLYNTEAFF
TRBV4-3	CASSQHHGQYHYEQYF
TRBV28	CASSNPGLGNQPQHF
TRBV4-3	CASSQAGLPGSTQYF
TRBV7-9	CASSSFGGNTIYF
TRBV27	CASSLGTTPTGELFF
TRBV18	CASSPGLVIGVGSPLHF
TRBV28	CASSLPGTGYTDTQYF
TRBV11-3	CASSLQENTEAFF
TRBV7-3	CASRRKGRGRCVYGYTF
TRBV7-2	CASSLGGAGANTGELFF